A selection of T cell receptor beta chains follows, all from one sample in a study of T cells after yellow fever vaccination. MiXCR, run by TCRdb on the 5' RACE reads, gives a single entry per CDR3 protein. In the table there are under 600,000 distinct CDR3 sequences, around a fifth of which are singletons. Sequencing was performed on PBMCs, taken roughly 23 days after the first yellow fever vaccination. These receptors were collected from a man in his late teens or twenties who received the YFV17D yellow fever vaccine. Both conserved end residues are part of each CDR3. The D gene is left open where the match is weak. Size is omitted from some rows. Given values are once, few, many or a class for expanded clones.

CDR3nt	CDR3aa	v_gene	j_gene	abundance	d_gene
TGTGCCAGCAGCTTCGGACAGGGTTTAGCCTCCGCCGGGGAGCTGTTTTTT	CASSFGQGLASAGELFF	TRBV11-2	TRBJ2-2	few	TRBD1
TGCAGCGTTACAGGCGCCCCGGGTGGCGAGCAGTACTTC	CSVTGAPGGEQYF	TRBV29-1	TRBJ2-7	.	.
TGTGCCAGCAGACTAGCGGGGGTCAACAATGAGCAGTTCTTC	CASRLAGVNNEQFF	TRBV27	TRBJ2-1	.	TRBD2
TGCAGCGTTGCCCCAGGGAAGGGGACAGGGTCTACCACCTTC	CSVAPGKGTGSTTF	TRBV29-1	TRBJ1-2	.	TRBD1
TGCAGTGCCAACCTGGGAGCGGACAGAAACTACGAGCAGTACTTC	CSANLGADRNYEQYF	TRBV20-1	TRBJ2-7	.	.
TGTGCCAGCAGTCGGGTAGGTGGGTCTGAAGCTTTCTTT	CASSRVGGSEAFF	TRBV6-1	TRBJ1-1	few	.
TGTGCCTGGAGCGACTACGAGCAGTACTTC	CAWSDYEQYF	TRBV30	TRBJ2-7	few	.
TGTGCCAGCAGTGTCGGCACAGGGGACCATCAGCCCCAGCATTTT	CASSVGTGDHQPQHF	TRBV2	TRBJ1-5	.	TRBD1
TGCAGTGCCACCACCAGACAGGGAAAAGAGACCCAGTACTTC	CSATTRQGKETQYF	TRBV20-1	TRBJ2-5	.	TRBD1
TGCAGTGCGGACAGCCCTCGCACAGATACGCAGTATTTT	CSADSPRTDTQYF	TRBV20-1	TRBJ2-3	.	.
TGTGCCAGCAGGGCACGGGGGGCCGCTGAAGCTTTCTTT	CASRARGAAEAFF	TRBV6-1	TRBJ1-1	.	.
TGCGCCAGCAGCCAATTAATAGGGGGCAATCAGCCCCAGCATTTT	CASSQLIGGNQPQHF	TRBV4-3	TRBJ1-5	few	.
TGCGCCAGCACGCGGGTAGACTTGTTCTTC	CASTRVDLFF	TRBV5-1	TRBJ2-1	.	.
TGTGCCAGCAGCTTAGCCTCGACGGTGCAGCGGACCCAGTACTTC	CASSLASTVQRTQYF	TRBV7-9	TRBJ2-5	.	.
TGTGCCAGTAGTACCAGAACCACCGGGGATTTTGCAGATACGCAGTATTTT	CASSTRTTGDFADTQYF	TRBV19	TRBJ2-3	few	.
TGCGCCAGCAGCTTGGATAATCCCGCAAATACGCAGTATTTT	CASSLDNPANTQYF	TRBV5-1	TRBJ2-3	many	.
TGTGCCAGCAGCGTAGGGGGGCTCTCAGCTAACTATGGCTACACCTTC	CASSVGGLSANYGYTF	TRBV9	TRBJ1-2	.	.
TGTGCCAGCAGCCAAGAAGGGCTGATTGCGGGGGGGTTGATAGATACGCAGTATTTT	CASSQEGLIAGGLIDTQYF	TRBV4-2	TRBJ2-3	once	TRBD2
TGTGCCAGCAGCTTTCGGCGGGGTCCTGAGCAGTTCTTC	CASSFRRGPEQFF	TRBV7-2	TRBJ2-1	few	.
TGCGCCAGCAGCCAACAAGAGGGGGGGGCCCTACAAGAGACCCAGTACTTC	CASSQQEGGALQETQYF	TRBV4-3	TRBJ2-5	.	.
TGTGCCAGCAGCCCTGGGACTAGGGCCGGGGAGCTGTTTTTT	CASSPGTRAGELFF	TRBV7-2	TRBJ2-2	.	TRBD2
TGCAGCGTTGAACCGTTTGTGAACACTGAAGCTTTCTTT	CSVEPFVNTEAFF	TRBV29-1	TRBJ1-1	many	.
TGCAGTGCCGCCCCGGCCACCTACAATGAGCAGTTCTTC	CSAAPATYNEQFF	TRBV20-1	TRBJ2-1	few	.
TGCGCCAGCAGCTTGGCTTTTGAGAAGGCAGCCAAAAACATTCAGTACTTC	CASSLAFEKAAKNIQYF	TRBV5-1	TRBJ2-4	medium-sized	.
TGTGCCAGCAGTTACGAGAAACCGGGGGCCAACGTCCTGACTTTC	CASSYEKPGANVLTF	TRBV6-5	TRBJ2-6	.	.
TGTGCCAGCAGTTACCGGCTAGCGGGGGGAGCAGATACGCAGTATTTT	CASSYRLAGGADTQYF	TRBV6-2/TRBV6-3	TRBJ2-3	.	TRBD2
TGCGCCAGCCGATGGACCATGGGGGAAAAACTGTTTTTT	CASRWTMGEKLFF	TRBV5-1	TRBJ1-4	few	.
TGTGCCAGCAGCCCCTATACGTTAGGCTCACCCCTCCACTTT	CASSPYTLGSPLHF	TRBV7-9	TRBJ1-6	few	.
TGTGCCAGCTCACCAGGACGGACTAGCAATCAGCCCCAGCATTTT	CASSPGRTSNQPQHF	TRBV18	TRBJ1-5	.	.
TGTGCCAGCAGGTACGGACAGGGATGGTATGGCTACACCTTC	CASRYGQGWYGYTF	TRBV12-3/TRBV12-4	TRBJ1-2	few	TRBD1
TGTGCCAGCAGCTTAGCGGGCGGGGCCGAGACCCAGTACTTC	CASSLAGGAETQYF	TRBV11-2	TRBJ2-5	many	.
TGTGCCAGCAGTTTCCCAGGGCGGTATACGCAGTATTTT	CASSFPGRYTQYF	TRBV28	TRBJ2-3	few	.
TGTGCCAGCAGCCCCCGGGGGGCTCCCTACGAGCAGTACTTC	CASSPRGAPYEQYF	TRBV9	TRBJ2-7	.	.
TGTGCCACCCGACAGAGTCCGTACAATGAGCAGTTCTTC	CATRQSPYNEQFF	TRBV10-3	TRBJ2-1	few	.
TGTGCCAGCAGCTTAGGAGCGGGGGTCGGGGAGACCCAGTACTTC	CASSLGAGVGETQYF	TRBV7-9	TRBJ2-5	.	TRBD2
TGTGCCACCCCGCCCCCGGGGGGAAGCTCCTACGAGCAGTACTTC	CATPPPGGSSYEQYF	TRBV21-1	TRBJ2-7	.	.
TGTGCCACCAGCAGGGAGGACCCCTCGAACACCGGGGAGCTGTTTTTT	CATSREDPSNTGELFF	TRBV15	TRBJ2-2	.	.
TGCAGCGTGTGGGGACTAGCGGGGGCTACTAGCACAGATACGCAGTATTTT	CSVWGLAGATSTDTQYF	TRBV29-1	TRBJ2-3	many	TRBD2
TGTGCCACCGCGGAGGTGGGGAATGAGCAGTTCTTC	CATAEVGNEQFF	TRBV15	TRBJ2-1	.	.
TGTGCCAGCAGTCAAGGGGGGAAGGACTATGGCTACACCTTC	CASSQGGKDYGYTF	TRBV27	TRBJ1-2	.	.
TGTGCCAGCAGCCAAGGGACAGGGGGTTATAATTCACCCCTCCACTTT	CASSQGTGGYNSPLHF	TRBV3-1	TRBJ1-6	few	TRBD1
TGCAGTGCCCGGGGACCGGGGGGGCGACAAGAGACCCAGTACTTC	CSARGPGGRQETQYF	TRBV20-1	TRBJ2-5	.	TRBD2